The 24 T cell receptor beta chains reported below all come from one sample, sequenced in a study of shared clonotypes between healthy human individuals. Method: immunoSEQ multiplex PCR; TCRdb's copy keeps in-frame clones and lacks some. The table lists roughly 2.5 million clones, approximately 90% of them singletons. Material for sequencing was naive CD4+ T cells sorted from blood. Subset meaning: CD45RA+ positively selected. These receptors all stem from a man between 18 and 35 years old in good health.

The chain joins TRBV11-2 to TRBJ1-2; D possibly corresponds to TRBD1 (5 bases). V dropped 7 bases and J dropped 2 bases, with 17 bases sitting between them. The CDR3 contains 15 residues. Germline V gene sequence: CDR1 SGHAT, CDR2 FQNNGV. CDR3 residues: CASTPIGTPNYGYTF. As DNA, the CDR3 is TGTGCCAGCACCCCTATAGGGACCCCAAACTATGGCTACACCTTC.

This chain joins TRBV5-1 and TRBJ2-7; maybe TRBD1 (6 bases). The CDR3 is 13 residues long. Germline lookup yields CDR1 SGHRS and CDR2 YFSETQ. V was cut by 4 bases and J by 5 bases, with 13 bases left in between. This chain's CDR3 is CASSKNREDEQYF. CDR3 DNA: TGCGCCAGCAGCAAGAACAGGGAAGACGAGCAGTACTTC.

The chain is built from TRBV5-1 and TRBJ2-3; TRBD2 matches at 13 bases. Germline V CDR1 and CDR2: SGHRS, YFSETQ. Trimming took 4 bases from V and 5 from J; bases not matched to a gene: 7. The CDR3 covers 16 residues. CDR3 protein: CASSLPTSGGGDTQYF. CDR3 coding DNA: TGCGCCAGCAGCCTCCCAACTAGCGGGGGGGGAGATACGCAGTATTTT. Complete variable domain (other parts from reference TRBV5-1 and TRBJ2-3): KAGVTQTPRYLIKTRGQQVTLSCSPISGHRSVSWYQQTPGQGLQFLFEYFSETQRNKGNFPGRFSGRQFSNSRSEMNVSTLELGDSALYLCASSLPTSGGGDTQYFGPGTRLTVL.

Regarding this clone: In the same sample, other DNA sequences code for this CDR3. V and J are TRBV6-5 and TRBJ2-3; D gene uncertain. V was trimmed by 10 bases and J by 0 bases, leaving 8 bases between them. The germline V gene encodes CDR1 MNHEY and CDR2 SVGAGI. The CDR3 length is 12 residues. CDR3 nucleotides: TGTGCCACCCGAAGAAGCACAGATACGCAGTATTTT. It is translated as CATRRSTDTQYF.

The chain combines TRBV6-1 with TRBJ1-1, with D unclear. V was trimmed by 3 bases and J by 3 bases, leaving 8 bases between them. The germline gives CDR1 MNHNS, CDR2 SASEGT. The CDR3 extends over 13 amino acids. As DNA, the CDR3 is TGTGCCAGCAGTGAGTGGGGTTACACTGAAGCTTTCTTT. Amino acid sequence: CASSEWGYTEAFF.

This clone was counted only a few times. The chain couples TRBV2 to TRBJ1-1, with 7 bases lining up with TRBD1. Germline CDR1 and CDR2: SNHLY and FYNNEI. J was trimmed by 4 bases and V by 6 bases; bases with no gene match: 2. This CDR3 has 12 amino acids. The chain's CDR3 is CASSRGTTEAFF. CDR3 DNA sequence: TGTGCCAGCAGCAGGGGGACCACTGAAGCTTTCTTT.

The rearrangement links TRBV29-1 to TRBJ1-3; D is unclear. The germline gives CDR1 SQVTM, CDR2 ANQGSEA. Trimming cost V 0 bases and J 2 bases, with 11 bases left between them. The CDR3 is 15 amino acids. The CDR3 DNA reads as TGCAGCGTTGAAGATGGGCGCAGTCCTGGAAACACCATATATTTT. This encodes CSVEDGRSPGNTIYF.

V usage is TRBV7-9 and J usage is TRBJ2-2; 8 bases agree with TRBD1. Per germline, CDR1 SEHNR and CDR2 FQNEAQ (reference sequence). The ends lost 2 bases at V and 6 bases at J; junction bases unmatched: 11. This CDR3 contains 17 residues. CDR3 loop: CASSLTGGQWEAGELFF. The CDR3 nucleotides read TGTGCCAGCAGCTTAACAGGGGGTCAGTGGGAAGCCGGGGAGCTGTTTTTT.

The chain links TRBV2 to TRBJ1-6; 10 bases match TRBD1. Per the germline V gene, CDR1 is SNHLY and CDR2 is FYNNEI. The V segment lost 10 bases and the J segment 7 bases; nucleotides outside the gene matches: 4. There are 13 residues in the CDR3. DNA of the CDR3: TGTGCCAACCGGGGACAGGGGAATTCACCCCTCCACTTT. This codes for CANRGQGNSPLHF.

The gene calls are TRBV6-1 and TRBJ2-7, with TRBD1 as a possible D gene (6 bases). This CDR3 contains 15 residues. Germline assignment: CDR1 MNHNS and CDR2 SASEGT. The V end lost 1 base, the J end lost 3 bases, and 13 bases lay between the germline ends. CDR3 loop: CASSEGATGLYEQYF. Here the CDR3 DNA reads TGTGCCAGCAGTGAAGGGGCGACAGGTCTCTACGAGCAGTACTTC.

This chain uses TRBV5-4 with TRBJ1-6; 12 bases agree with TRBD1. CDR3 length: 16 amino acids. V shed 7 bases, J shed 0 bases, and the junction held 2 bases outside the gene matches. Germline CDR1 reads SGHNT; CDR2 reads YYREEE (reference sequence). The CDR3 DNA reads TGTGCCAGCGGGACAGGGGGCAGCTCCTATAATTCACCCCTCCACTTT. It is translated as CASGTGGSSYNSPLHF. Variable domain in full (rest from reference TRBV5-4 and TRBJ1-6): ETGVTQSPTHLIKTRGQQVTLRCSSQSGHNTVSWYQQALGQGPQFIFQYYREEENGRGNFPPRFSGLQFPNYSSELNVNALELDDSALYLCASGTGGSSYNSPLHFGNGTRLTVT.

This sequence joins TRBV5-4 and TRBJ2-4; 9 bases are shared with TRBD2. Germline lookup yields CDR1 SGHNT and CDR2 YYREEE (reference sequence). Germline trimming cut 4 bases from V and 6 bases from J; bases unmatched to any gene: 11. The CDR3 is 16 residues long. The CDR3 nucleotides are TGTGCCAGCAGCACCTCTGCGGGAGGGCCTTTAAACATTCAGTACTTC. Its translation is CASSTSAGGPLNIQYF.

The CDR3 DNA is TGTGCCAGCAGTTTAGGGACTAGCGGGCACCAAGAGACCCAGTACTTC. It encodes CASSLGTSGHQETQYF. V gene TRBV28 combines with J gene TRBJ2-5, with 12 bases identical to TRBD2. Germline values: CDR1 MDHEN, CDR2 SYDVKM. The CDR3 covers 16 residues. Trimming removed 2 bases from V and 0 bases from J; junction bases left unmatched: 1.

This clone was recorded only once. Other DNA sequences in this specimen translate into the identical CDR3. This chain uses TRBV30 with TRBJ1-1, with D possibly matching TRBD1 (5 bases). This CDR3 has 11 residues. From germline, CDR1 is GTSNPN and CDR2 SVGIG (reference sequence). V shed 3 bases and J shed 6 bases, with 8 bases lying between them. The CDR3 here is CAWSGDSEAFF. The CDR3 nucleotides read TGTGCCTGGAGCGGGGACTCTGAAGCTTTCTTT.

The rearrangement links TRBV5-1 to TRBJ1-2; D call uncertain. The V gene's germline CDR1 is SGHRS and CDR2 YFSETQ. Trimming cost V 0 bases and J 5 bases, with 11 bases left between them. The CDR3 is 14 residues long. The CDR3 bases are TGCGCCAGCAGCTTGGCCGTGACGGGATATGGCTACACCTTC. Encoded protein: CASSLAVTGYGYTF.

This clone appeared a single time. One end of the junction fails to match germline, which may point to a read error. V gene TRBV29-1 combines with J gene TRBJ1-2, with TRBD1 matching over 8 bases. CDR1 and CDR2 from the germline V gene are SQVTM and ANQGSEA. The length of the CDR3 is 13 residues. CDR3 coding DNA: TGCAGCGTGGAAGGGGGGACAGGCGATGGCTACACCTTC. Translated, it gives CSVEGGTGDGYTF.

This rearrangement joins TRBV29-1 to TRBJ2-5; maybe TRBD1 (6 bases). The CDR3 is 14 residues long. Per germline, CDR1 SQVTM and CDR2 ANQGSEA. The V end lost 4 bases, the J end lost 2 bases, and 14 bases lay between the germline ends. This CDR3 is CSVGGQRTQETQYF. In DNA, the CDR3 is TGCAGCGTTGGGGGGCAGCGGACTCAAGAGACCCAGTACTTC.

J is TRBJ2-5 and V is TRBV18; TRBD2 is a possible D gene (6 bases). The CDR3 spans 17 residues. Looked up from germline, CDR1 is KGHSH and CDR2 is LQKENI. V was trimmed by 3 bases and J by 1 base, leaving 18 bases between them. CDR3 region: CASSPLRRVDGQETQYF. CDR3 coding DNA: TGTGCCAGCTCACCCCTGAGGAGGGTCGATGGCCAAGAGACCCAGTACTTC.

This chain links TRBV6-5 with TRBJ2-5; D is perhaps TRBD1 or TRBD2 (6 bases each). The DNA matches TRBJ2-7 better at its end, which makes the J call doubtful. This CDR3 has 15 amino acids. CDR1 and CDR2 (germline): MNHEY, SVGAGI. CDR3 loop: CASSPSTGRSYEQYF. As DNA, the CDR3 is TGTGCCAGCAGCCCGTCAACAGGGAGGTCCTACGAGCAGTACTTC.

The chain recombines TRBV5-6 with TRBJ1-6; D is ambiguous. Trimming pared 1 base from V and 6 bases from J, leaving 8 bases between. Per germline, CDR1 SGHDT and CDR2 YYEEEE. This CDR3 spans 14 amino acids. CDR3 region: CASSLYNSNSPLHF. The CDR3 DNA reads TGTGCCAGCAGCTTGTATAACAGTAATTCACCCCTCCACTTT.

The chain joins TRBV27 to TRBJ2-1; TRBD2 agrees at 9 bases. The CDR3 loop spans 14 amino acids. V was pared by 6 bases and J by 7 bases, with 7 bases of the junction left unmatched. The germline gives CDR1 MNHEY, CDR2 SMNVEV (reference sequence). The CDR3 here is CASSRGGRANEQFF. The CDR3 DNA is TGTGCCAGCAGCCGAGGCGGGAGGGCTAATGAGCAGTTCTTC.

V usage is TRBV6-5 and J usage is TRBJ2-7; TRBD1 matches 9 bases. Germline trimming cut 4 bases from V and 1 base from J; bases unmatched to any gene: 8. This CDR3 has 16 amino acids. Germline V CDR1 and CDR2: MNHEY, SVGAGI. The DNA of the CDR3 is TGTGCCAGCAGTTTCCACCCAGGACAGGGGTCCTACGAGCAGTACTTC. Its protein product is CASSFHPGQGSYEQYF.

V usage is TRBV29-1 and J usage is TRBJ2-1; D is unclear. V was clipped by 2 bases and J by 3 bases, with 11 bases between them. The CDR3 is made up of 14 amino acids. Per germline, CDR1 SQVTM and CDR2 ANQGSEA. DNA of the CDR3: TGCAGCGTTGAACCCCGGACCTACTACAATGAGCAGTTCTTC. Protein product: CSVEPRTYYNEQFF.

This chain links TRBV28 with TRBJ2-3, with a possible D match to TRBD2 (5 bases). This CDR3 comprises 13 residues. CDR1 is MDHEN and CDR2 is SYDVKM in the germline V gene. V gave up 8 bases and J gave up 2 bases, with 11 bases separating them. Here the CDR3 DNA reads TGTGCCAGCTCCGGGGTTTTCACAGATACGCAGTATTTT. It specifies CASSGVFTDTQYF. Together with reference TRBV28 and TRBJ2-3, the CDR3 gives the full variable domain: DVKVTQSSRYLVKRTGEKVFLECVQDMDHENMFWYRQDPGLGLRLIYFSYDVKMKEKGDIPEGYSVSREKKERFSLILESASTNQTSMYLCASSGVFTDTQYFGPGTRLTVL.